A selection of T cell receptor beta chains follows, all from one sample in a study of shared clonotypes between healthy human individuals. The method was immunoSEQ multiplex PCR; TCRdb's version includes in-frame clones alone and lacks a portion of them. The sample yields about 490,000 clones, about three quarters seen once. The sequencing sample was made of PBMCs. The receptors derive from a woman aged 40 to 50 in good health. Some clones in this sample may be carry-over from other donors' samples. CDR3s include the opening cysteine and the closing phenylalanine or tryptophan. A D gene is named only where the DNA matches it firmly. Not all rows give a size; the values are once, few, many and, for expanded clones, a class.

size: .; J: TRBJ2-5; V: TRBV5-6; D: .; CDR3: CASSQRQETQYF; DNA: TGTGCCAGCAGCCAGAGACAAGAGACCCAGTACTTC
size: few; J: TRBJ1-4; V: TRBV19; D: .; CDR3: CASSIEALGREKLFF; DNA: TGTGCCAGTAGTATAGAGGCCCTGGGGCGTGAAAAACTGTTTTTT
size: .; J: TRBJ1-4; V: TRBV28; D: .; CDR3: CASSLLGGNEKLFF; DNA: TGTGCCAGCAGTTTATTGGGAGGTAATGAAAAACTGTTTTTT
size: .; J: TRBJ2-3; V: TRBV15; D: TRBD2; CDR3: CATSRESASGRGADTQYF; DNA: TGTGCCACCAGCAGAGAGTCGGCCAGCGGGAGGGGGGCAGATACGCAGTATTTT
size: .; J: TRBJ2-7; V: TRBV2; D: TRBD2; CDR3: CASLGGTNSYEQYF; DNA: TGTGCCAGCTTGGGGGGGACTAACTCCTACGAGCAGTACTTC
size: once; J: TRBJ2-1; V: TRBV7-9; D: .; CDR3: CASSSLRAQGNEQFF; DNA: TGTGCCAGCAGCTCCCTACGGGCCCAGGGCAATGAGCAGTTCTTC
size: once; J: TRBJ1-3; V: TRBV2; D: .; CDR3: CASSERGYSGNTIYF; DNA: TGTGCCAGCAGTGAAAGGGGGTACTCTGGAAACACCATATATTTT
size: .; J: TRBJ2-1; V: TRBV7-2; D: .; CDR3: CASSLALTGPYNEQFF; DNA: TGTGCCAGCAGCTTAGCGCTCACAGGGCCCTACAATGAGCAGTTCTTC
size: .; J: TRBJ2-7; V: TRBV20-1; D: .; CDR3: CSATLAYEQYF; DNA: TGCAGTGCGACCTTGGCCTACGAGCAGTACTTC
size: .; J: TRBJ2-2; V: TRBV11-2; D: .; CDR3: CASSLWTTTTGELFF; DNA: TGTGCCAGCAGCCTTTGGACTACCACCACCGGGGAGCTGTTTTTT
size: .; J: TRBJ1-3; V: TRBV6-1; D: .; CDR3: CASSEPINTIYF; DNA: TGTGCCAGCAGTGAACCCATCAACACCATATATTTT
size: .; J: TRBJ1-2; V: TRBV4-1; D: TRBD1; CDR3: CASSQDGVWSQGGYGYTF; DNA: TGCGCCAGCAGCCAAGATGGGGTCTGGTCACAGGGGGGTTATGGCTACACCTTC
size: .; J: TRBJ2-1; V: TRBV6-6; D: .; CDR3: CASRVGHGTDEQFF; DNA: TGTGCCAGCAGGGTGGGGCATGGGACTGATGAGCAGTTCTTC
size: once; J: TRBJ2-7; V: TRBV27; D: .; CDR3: CASSLTAPVGEQYF; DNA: TGTGCCAGCAGTTTAACGGCACCCGTTGGGGAGCAGTACTTC
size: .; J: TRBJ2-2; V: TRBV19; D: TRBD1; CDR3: CASSPQGSTGELFF; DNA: TGTGCCAGTAGCCCACAGGGGAGCACCGGGGAGCTGTTTTTT
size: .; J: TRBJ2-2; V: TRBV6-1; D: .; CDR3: CASSEEAGFTGELFF; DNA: TGTGCCAGCAGTGAAGAGGCGGGATTCACCGGGGAGCTGTTTTTT
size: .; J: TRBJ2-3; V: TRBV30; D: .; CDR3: CAWSRGPPRDTQYF; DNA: TGTGCCTGGAGTCGTGGGCCCCCCCGGGATACGCAGTATTTT
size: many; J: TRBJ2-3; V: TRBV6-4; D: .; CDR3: CASSEYPASTDTQYF; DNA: TGTGCCAGCAGTGAATACCCCGCTAGCACAGATACGCAGTATTTT
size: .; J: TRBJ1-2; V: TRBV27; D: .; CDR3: CASSFREQIGYTF; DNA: TGTGCCAGCAGTTTTCGGGAACAAATCGGCTACACCTTC
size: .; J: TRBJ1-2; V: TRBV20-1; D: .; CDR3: CSALEKGYTF; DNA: TGCAGTGCCCTGGAGAAGGGCTACACCTTC
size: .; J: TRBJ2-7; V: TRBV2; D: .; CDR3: CASSENPGFSSYEQYF; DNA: TGTGCCAGCAGTGAGAACCCGGGCTTTAGCTCCTACGAGCAGTACTTC
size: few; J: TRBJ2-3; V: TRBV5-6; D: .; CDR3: CASSPPRGGPREDTQYF; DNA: TGTGCCAGCAGCCCCCCCCGGGGCGGGCCCAGGGAAGATACGCAGTATTTT
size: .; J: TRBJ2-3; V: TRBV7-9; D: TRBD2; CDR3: CASSPGTSEPSTDTQYF; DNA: TGTGCCAGCAGCCCGGGGACTAGCGAACCTAGCACAGATACGCAGTATTTT
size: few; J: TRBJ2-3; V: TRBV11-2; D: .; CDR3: CASSFGLRTDTQYF; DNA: TGTGCCAGCAGCTTCGGACTGCGCACAGATACGCAGTATTTT
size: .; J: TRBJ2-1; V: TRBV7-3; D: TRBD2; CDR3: CASSSRTSGRVNEQFF; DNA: TGTGCCAGCAGCTCTCGGACTAGCGGGAGAGTTAATGAGCAGTTCTTC
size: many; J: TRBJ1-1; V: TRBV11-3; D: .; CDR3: CASSPTVNTEAFF; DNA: TGTGCCAGCAGCCCGACAGTGAACACTGAAGCTTTCTTT
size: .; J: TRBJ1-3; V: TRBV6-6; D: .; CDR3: CASSYGTTGNTIYF; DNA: TGTGCCAGCAGTTACGGGACAACTGGAAACACCATATATTTT
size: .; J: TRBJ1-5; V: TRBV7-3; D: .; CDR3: CASSFGPGHEPYSNQPQHF; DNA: TGTGCCAGCAGCTTCGGACCGGGACACGAGCCTTATAGCAATCAGCCCCAGCATTTT
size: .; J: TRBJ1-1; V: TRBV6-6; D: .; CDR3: CASSYTDSSTEAFF; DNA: TGTGCCAGCAGTTACACCGACTCTTCCACTGAAGCTTTCTTT
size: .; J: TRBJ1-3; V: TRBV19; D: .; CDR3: CASSPRGLSGNTIYF; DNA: TGTGCCAGTAGTCCCCGGGGCCTCTCCGGAAACACCATATATTTT
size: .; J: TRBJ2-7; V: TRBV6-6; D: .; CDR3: CASSYSSQGPYEQYF; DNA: TGTGCCAGCAGTTACTCGAGTCAGGGCCCCTACGAGCAGTACTTC
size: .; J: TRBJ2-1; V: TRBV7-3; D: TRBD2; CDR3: CASSWTSGLNEQFF; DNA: TGTGCCAGCAGCTGGACTAGCGGACTCAATGAGCAGTTCTTC
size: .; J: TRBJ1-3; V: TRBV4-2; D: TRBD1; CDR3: CASSQDRGRRNTIYF; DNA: TGTGCCAGCAGCCAAGACAGGGGGAGGAGAAACACCATATATTTT
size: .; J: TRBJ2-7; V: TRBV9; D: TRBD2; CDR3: CASSPRTSGSVYEQYF; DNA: TGTGCCAGCAGCCCCCGGACTAGCGGGAGTGTATACGAGCAGTACTTC
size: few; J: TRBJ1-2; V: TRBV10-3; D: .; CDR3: CAISDSEGGYTF; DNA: TGTGCCATCAGTGACTCCGAGGGTGGCTACACCTTC
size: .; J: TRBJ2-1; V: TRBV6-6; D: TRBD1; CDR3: CASSTTGGGMQFF; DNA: TGTGCCAGCAGTACAACAGGGGGCGGAATGCAGTTCTTC
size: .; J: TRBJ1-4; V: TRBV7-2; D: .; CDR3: CASSFGGNEKLFF; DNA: TGTGCCAGCAGCTTCGGTGGTAATGAAAAACTGTTTTTT
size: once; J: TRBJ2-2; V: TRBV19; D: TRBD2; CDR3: CASSMLLRLAGDRGGELFF; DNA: TGTGCCAGTAGTATGTTGCTGCGACTAGCGGGAGATCGTGGCGGGGAGCTGTTTTTT
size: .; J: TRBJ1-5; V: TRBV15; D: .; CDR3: CATSSGAGLGQPQHF; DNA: TGTGCCACCAGCAGCGGTGCAGGCCTTGGGCAGCCCCAGCATTTT
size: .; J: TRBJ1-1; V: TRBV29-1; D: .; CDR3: CSVRPAPEAFF; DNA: TGCAGCGTTCGGCCGGCTCCTGAAGCTTTCTTT
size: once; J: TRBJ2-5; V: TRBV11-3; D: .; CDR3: CASSPNQETQYF; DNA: TGTGCCAGCAGCCCAAACCAAGAGACCCAGTACTTC
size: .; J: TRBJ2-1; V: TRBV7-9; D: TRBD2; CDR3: CASRPPAGGPNNEQFF; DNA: TGTGCCAGCAGGCCACCAGCGGGAGGGCCCAACAATGAGCAGTTCTTC
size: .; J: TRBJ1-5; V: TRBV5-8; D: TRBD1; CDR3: CASSLPRTGANQPQHF; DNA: TGTGCCAGCAGCTTGCCTCGGACAGGGGCCAATCAGCCCCAGCATTTT
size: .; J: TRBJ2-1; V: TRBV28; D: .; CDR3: CASRPIGTSFSYNEQFF; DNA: TGTGCCAGCAGACCAATCGGGACCTCTTTCTCCTACAATGAGCAGTTCTTC
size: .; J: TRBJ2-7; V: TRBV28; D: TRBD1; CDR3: CASSSHRGRRGYEQYF; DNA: TGTGCCAGCAGTTCCCACAGGGGCCGTCGAGGGTACGAGCAGTACTTC
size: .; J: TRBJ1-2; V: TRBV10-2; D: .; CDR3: CASSESTRKGLVYGYTF; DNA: TGCGCCAGCAGTGAGTCGACTCGTAAGGGGCTGGTCTATGGCTACACCTTC
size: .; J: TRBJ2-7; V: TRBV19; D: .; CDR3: CASTPRRDSYEQYF; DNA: TGTGCCAGTACTCCGAGGAGGGACAGCTACGAGCAGTACTTC